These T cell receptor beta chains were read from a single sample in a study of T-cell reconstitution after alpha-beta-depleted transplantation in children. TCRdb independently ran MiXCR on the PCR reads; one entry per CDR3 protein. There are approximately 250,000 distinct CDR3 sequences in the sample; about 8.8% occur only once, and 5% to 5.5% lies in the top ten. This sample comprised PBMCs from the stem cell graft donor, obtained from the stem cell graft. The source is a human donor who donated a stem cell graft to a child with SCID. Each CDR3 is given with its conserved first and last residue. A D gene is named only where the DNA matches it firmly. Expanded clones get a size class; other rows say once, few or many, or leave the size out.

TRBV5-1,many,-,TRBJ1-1,TGCGCCAGCAGCTCCCCGGACAGTTCAAACACTGAAGCTTTCTTT,CASSSPDSSNTEAFF
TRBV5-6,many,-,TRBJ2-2,TGTGCCAGCAGCCACCGCAGGGGCGACACCGGGGAGCTGTTTTTT,CASSHRRGDTGELFF
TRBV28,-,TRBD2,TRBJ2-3,TGTGCCAGCAGTTTACCGCCCCGGGGGGGGGGCACAGATACGCAGTATTTT,CASSLPPRGGGTDTQYF
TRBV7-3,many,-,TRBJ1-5,TGTGCCAGCAGCTTCAAGGGAGATCAGCCCCAGCATTTT,CASSFKGDQPQHF
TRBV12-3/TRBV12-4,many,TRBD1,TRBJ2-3,TGTGCCAGCAGCCAGGACAGGGTGGGAGGAGATACGCAGTATTTT,CASSQDRVGGDTQYF
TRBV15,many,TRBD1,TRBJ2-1,TGTGCCACCAGCAGGACGGACAGGTCGAGCTCCTACAATGAGCAGTTCTTC,CATSRTDRSSSYNEQFF
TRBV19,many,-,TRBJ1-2,TGTGCCAGTAGCACATCAGGGAAAGTTGTCCATGGCTACACCTTC,CASSTSGKVVHGYTF
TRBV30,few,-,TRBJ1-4,TGTGCCTGGAGTGTAGCAGGTGAAAAACTGTTTTTT,CAWSVAGEKLFF
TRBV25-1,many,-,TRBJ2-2,TGTGCCAGCAGGCCAAACAGGGGAGGCACCGGGGAGCTGTTTTTT,CASRPNRGGTGELFF
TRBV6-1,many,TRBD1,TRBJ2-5,TGTGCCAGCAGTAGACAGGGGGCAGGGGAGACCCAGTACTTC,CASSRQGAGETQYF
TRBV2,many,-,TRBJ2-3,TGTGCCAGCAGCCTAGCAGGTAACCTTGGCACAGATACGCAGTATTTT,CASSLAGNLGTDTQYF
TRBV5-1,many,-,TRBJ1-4,TGCGCCAGCAGCAAGGACCCCACGGATGAAAAACTGTTTTTT,CASSKDPTDEKLFF
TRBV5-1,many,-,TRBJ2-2,TGCGCCAGCCGAACGACCACGAACACCGGGGAGCTGTTTTTT,CASRTTTNTGELFF
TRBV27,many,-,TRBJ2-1,TGTGCCAGCAGCCCTAAAGGGTGGGCGGCCTACAATGAGCAGTTCTTC,CASSPKGWAAYNEQFF
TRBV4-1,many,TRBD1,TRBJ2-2,TGCGCCAGCAGCCCCACTCCCGACAGGGGCGGTGGCGGGGAGCTGTTTTTT,CASSPTPDRGGGGELFF
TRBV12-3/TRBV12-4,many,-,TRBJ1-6,TGTGCCAGCAGTTTAGCTCAACAGGGTCCCGGATCACCCCTCCACTTT,CASSLAQQGPGSPLHF
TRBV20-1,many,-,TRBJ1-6,TGCAGTGCTTCCCAGGACACCGCGAGAAAGAATTCACCCCTCCACTTT,CSASQDTARKNSPLHF
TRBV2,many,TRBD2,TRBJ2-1,TGTGCCAGCAGCGCTTGGGGGAGCGGGAAAGGGAATGAGCAGTTCTTC,CASSAWGSGKGNEQFF
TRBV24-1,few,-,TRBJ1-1,TGTGCCACCAGTGATTTCGTGTCGGGGAGGGCTTTCTTT,CATSDFVSGRAFF
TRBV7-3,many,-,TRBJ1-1,TGTGCCAGCAGCTCCCAGGGCGGCACTGAAGCTTTCTTT,CASSSQGGTEAFF
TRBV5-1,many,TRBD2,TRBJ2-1,TGCGCCAGCAGCTTGCCCCTGGGACTAGCGGGCCTCCGGAGCTCCTACAATGAGCAGTTCTTC,CASSLPLGLAGLRSSYNEQFF
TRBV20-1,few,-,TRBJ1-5,TGCAGTGCTAGCGGGGGCAGGGTCATCAATCAGCCCCAGCATTTT,CSASGGRVINQPQHF
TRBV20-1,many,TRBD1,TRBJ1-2,TGCAGTGCTAGAGATGGGACGGCCGGGGGACAGGGGCTGTATGGCTACACCTTC,CSARDGTAGGQGLYGYTF
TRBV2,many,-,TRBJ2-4,TGTGCCAGCAGTGAGGGGGCAGGGTTTTACAACATTCAGTACTTC,CASSEGAGFYNIQYF
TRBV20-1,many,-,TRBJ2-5,TGCAGTGCTAGGACCACGGGAGAGACCCAGTACTTC,CSARTTGETQYF
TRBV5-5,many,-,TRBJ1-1,TGTGCCAGCAGCTTGGGCGGGGTCCTGAACACTGAAGCTTTCTTT,CASSLGGVLNTEAFF
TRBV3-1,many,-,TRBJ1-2,TGTGCCAGCAGCCAGAACCTTGGCGGCTACACCTTC,CASSQNLGGYTF
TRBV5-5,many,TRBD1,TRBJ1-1,TGTGCCAGCAGCAGGCCGGGACAGGGGGCGGGGAACACTGAAGCTTTCTTT,CASSRPGQGAGNTEAFF
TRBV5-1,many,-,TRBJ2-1,TGCGCCAGCAGCTTGGAGGTCGGCTACAATGAGCAGTTCTTC,CASSLEVGYNEQFF
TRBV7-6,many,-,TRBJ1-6,TGTGCCAGCAGCTTAGGGCCCTTACCGGCGGAAACATTACCCCTCCACTTT,CASSLGPLPAETLPLHF
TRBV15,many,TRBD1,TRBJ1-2,TGTGCCACCAGCAGAGATAGGACAGGGTCGTTTTATGGCTACACCTTC,CATSRDRTGSFYGYTF
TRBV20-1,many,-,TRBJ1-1,TGCAGTGCTAGTCCCCCAGTGAACACTGAAGCTTTCTTT,CSASPPVNTEAFF
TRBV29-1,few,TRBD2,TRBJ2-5,TGCAGCGTTCGGGACGGGGGGGAGACCCAGTACTTC,CSVRDGGETQYF
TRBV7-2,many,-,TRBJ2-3,TGTGCCAGCAGCTTAGCCGGTTACACAGATACGCAGTATTTT,CASSLAGYTDTQYF
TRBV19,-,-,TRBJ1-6,TGTGCCAGTCGGACCCAGGGAGGTGATTCACCCCTCCACTTT,CASRTQGGDSPLHF
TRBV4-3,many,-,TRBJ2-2,TGCGCCAGCAGCCACTCGGGTGGCACCGGGGAGCTGTTTTTT,CASSHSGGTGELFF
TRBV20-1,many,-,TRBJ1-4,TGCAGTGCCACCCGCGGGGTTGGGAATGAAAAACTGTTTTTT,CSATRGVGNEKLFF
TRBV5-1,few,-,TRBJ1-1,TGCGCCAGCAGACCAGATGGTGGGGCCGATACTGAAGCTTTCTTT,CASRPDGGADTEAFF
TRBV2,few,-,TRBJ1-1,TGTGCCAGCAGTGAATTCCCCAGTGACACTGAAGCTTTCTTT,CASSEFPSDTEAFF
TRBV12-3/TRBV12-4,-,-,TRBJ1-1,TGTGCCAGCAGTTGGCAGGCCATGAACACTGAAGCTTTCTTT,CASSWQAMNTEAFF
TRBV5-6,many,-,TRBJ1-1,TGTGCCAGCAGCTCGGGGGACACTGAAGCTTTCTTT,CASSSGDTEAFF
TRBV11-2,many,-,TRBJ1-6,TGTGCCAGCAGCCACAGGGATTCACCCCTCCACTTT,CASSHRDSPLHF
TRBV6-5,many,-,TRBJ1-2,TGTGCCAGCAGTTTGAACCACGGGGGCGGGTATGGCTACACCTTC,CASSLNHGGGYGYTF
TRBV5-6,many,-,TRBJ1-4,TGTGCCAGCAGCTTAACTAATGAAAAACTGTTTTTT,CASSLTNEKLFF
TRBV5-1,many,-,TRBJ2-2,TGCGCCAGCAGTATTTCCAGGGCCAACACCGGGGAGCTGTTTTTT,CASSISRANTGELFF
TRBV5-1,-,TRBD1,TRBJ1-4,TGCGCCAGCAGCCTCCAGGGGGCCGGGGACAAACTGTTTTTT,CASSLQGAGDKLFF
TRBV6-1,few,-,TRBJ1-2,TGTGCCAGCAGGGGGGGAGTCTCGGGTGGCTACACCTTC,CASRGGVSGGYTF
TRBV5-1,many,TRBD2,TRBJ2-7,TGCGCCAGCAGCCAAGGACTAGTCCCAGAATCTCCCTACGAGCAGTACTTC,CASSQGLVPESPYEQYF
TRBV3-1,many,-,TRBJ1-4,TGTGCCAGCAACGCGCGGGGTGTAAATGAAAAACTGTTTTTT,CASNARGVNEKLFF
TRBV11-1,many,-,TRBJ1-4,TGTGCCAGCAGCTTTATACCGGGACACCTGCCCTCAACTAATGAAAAACTGTTTTTT,CASSFIPGHLPSTNEKLFF
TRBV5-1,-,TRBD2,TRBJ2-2,TGCGCCAGCAGCTTCGGGCCTAGCGGGAGCACCGGGGAGCTGTTTTTT,CASSFGPSGSTGELFF
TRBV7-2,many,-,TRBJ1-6,TGTGCCAGCACCTCAAGTCGGGACCTACCCCTCCACTTT,CASTSSRDLPLHF
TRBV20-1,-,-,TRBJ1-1,TGCAGTGCTAGGGAGTGGGGGAACAACACTGAAGCTTTCTTT,CSAREWGNNTEAFF
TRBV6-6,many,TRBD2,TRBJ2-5,TGTGCCAGCAGTCGGGGGGGGTACCAAGAGACCCAGTACTTC,CASSRGGYQETQYF